This is a list of T cell receptor beta chains from one sample in a study of cytomegalovirus exposure and HLA in healthy donors. Method: immunoSEQ multiplex PCR; TCRdb's copy keeps in-frame clones and lacks some. The sample consists of about 150,000 clones, roughly 80% of them appearing once. Material for sequencing was PBMCs. The origin of the receptors is a man aged 18 to 30 in good health and CMV-seronegative. Each CDR3 is given with its conserved first and last residue. Fields, in order: D gene, clone size, J gene, V gene, CDR3 protein, CDR3 DNA. A D gene is named only where the DNA matches it firmly. Only some rows state a clone size, as once, few, many or a class for expanded clones.

- | - | TRBJ2-3 | TRBV9 | CASSPSLTRTDTQYF | TGTGCCAGCAGCCCTTCTCTAACCCGCACAGATACGCAGTATTTT
TRBD2 | - | TRBJ2-3 | TRBV4-3 | CASSQGVSGLASRQYF | TGCGCCAGCAGCCAAGGGGTTTCGGGACTAGCGTCTCGGCAGTATTTT
- | - | TRBJ2-7 | TRBV6-6 | CASTQRAVSYEQYF | TGTGCCAGCACCCAGAGGGCAGTAAGCTACGAGCAGTACTTC
- | - | TRBJ2-7 | TRBV7-7 | CASSFGGEGEQYF | TGTGCCAGCAGCTTCGGGGGTGAGGGCGAGCAGTACTTC
TRBD1 | - | TRBJ2-3 | TRBV30 | CAWSLTGGKDTQYF | TGTGCCTGGAGTCTGACAGGGGGCAAAGATACGCAGTATTTT
- | - | TRBJ2-7 | TRBV28 | CASSRYEQYF | TGTGCCAGCAGTCGTTACGAGCAGTACTTC
TRBD2 | few | TRBJ2-5 | TRBV7-2 | CASSLWGGSVQETQYF | TGTGCCAGCAGCTTGTGGGGGGGGTCGGTCCAAGAGACCCAGTACTTC
- | - | TRBJ2-3 | TRBV21-1 | CASSKTRGIRTDTQYF | TGTGCCAGCAGCAAAACACGGGGAATCCGCACAGATACGCAGTATTTT
- | few | TRBJ2-5 | TRBV28 | CASSYTWGEETQYF | TGTGCCAGCAGTTATACTTGGGGGGAAGAGACCCAGTACTTC
TRBD2 | - | TRBJ2-5 | TRBV7-2 | CASSLRTSGGEETQYF | TGTGCCAGCAGCTTACGTACTAGCGGGGGGGAAGAGACCCAGTACTTC
- | - | TRBJ2-3 | TRBV6-5 | CATAGGLSTDTQYF | TGTGCCACGGCCGGGGGGCTTTCGACAGATACGCAGTATTTT
TRBD1 | - | TRBJ1-2 | TRBV6-5 | CASSYPSQGIYGYTF | TGTGCCAGCAGTTACCCTTCACAGGGGATCTATGGCTACACCTTC
- | - | TRBJ1-4 | TRBV4-3 | CASSQASGEKLFF | TGCGCCAGCAGCCAAGCGAGCGGCGAAAAACTGTTTTTT
TRBD2 | - | TRBJ2-5 | TRBV10-3 | CAISESGLAGVETQYF | TGTGCCATCAGTGAGTCGGGACTAGCGGGAGTAGAGACCCAGTACTTC
TRBD2 | - | TRBJ2-2 | TRBV27 | CAGTSAENTGELFF | TGTGCCGGGACTAGCGCTGAGAACACCGGGGAGCTGTTTTTT
- | - | TRBJ2-7 | TRBV7-2 | CASSLAGPGYEQYF | TGTGCCAGCAGCTTAGCAGGCCCCGGGTACGAGCAGTACTTC
TRBD1 | few | TRBJ1-3 | TRBV6-5 | CASRTGELDTIYF | TGTGCCAGCAGGACAGGGGAGTTGGACACCATATATTTT
TRBD1 | - | TRBJ1-1 | TRBV4-3 | CASSQAGTGGFTEAFF | TGCGCCAGCAGCCAAGCCGGGACAGGGGGATTCACTGAAGCTTTCTTT
TRBD1 | few | TRBJ2-2 | TRBV11-2 | CASSSDRVKTGELFF | TGTGCCAGCAGCTCCGACAGGGTAAAGACCGGGGAGCTGTTTTTT
- | - | TRBJ1-4 | TRBV11-2 | CASSLGPQTNEKLFF | TGTGCCAGCAGCTTAGGGCCCCAGACTAATGAAAAACTGTTTTTT
- | - | TRBJ1-2 | TRBV5-6 | CASSFQGSDYGYTF | TGTGCCAGCAGCTTTCAGGGCTCGGACTATGGCTACACCTTC
TRBD2 | - | TRBJ2-1 | TRBV9 | CASSAQTSGNYNEQFF | TGTGCCAGCAGCGCACAGACTAGCGGGAACTACAATGAGCAGTTCTTC
TRBD1 | - | TRBJ1-2 | TRBV19 | CASSMTGYGYTF | TGTGCCAGTAGTATGACAGGGTATGGCTACACCTTC
TRBD2 | few | TRBJ2-7 | TRBV5-1 | CASSPSRSGRSYEQYF | TGCGCCAGCAGCCCGTCCCGAAGCGGGAGATCCTACGAGCAGTACTTC
TRBD2 | - | TRBJ2-5 | TRBV7-6 | CASSQPGLAGWETQYF | TGTGCCAGCAGCCAGCCGGGACTAGCGGGATGGGAGACCCAGTACTTC
TRBD1 | once | TRBJ1-4 | TRBV5-6 | CASSYKGQGGEKLFF | TGTGCCAGCAGCTATAAGGGACAGGGGGGTGAAAAACTGTTTTTT
TRBD1 | - | TRBJ2-7 | TRBV6-6 | CANSYSSTGEQYF | TGTGCCAACAGTTACTCCTCGACAGGGGAGCAGTACTTC
- | - | TRBJ2-6 | TRBV7-9 | CASSLLGESGANVLTF | TGTGCCAGCAGCTTACTCGGGGAGTCTGGGGCCAACGTCCTGACTTTC
- | - | TRBJ1-2 | TRBV5-1 | CASSLGGPRGYPTSYGYTF | TGCGCCAGCAGCTTGGGCGGCCCGAGAGGGTACCCAACTAGCTATGGCTACACCTTC
- | - | TRBJ1-1 | TRBV27 | CASSLTGQTEAFF | TGTGCCAGCAGTTTAACAGGTCAGACTGAAGCTTTCTTT
- | - | TRBJ1-1 | TRBV2 | CAMGGGRNTEAFF | TGTGCCATGGGGGGGGGTCGGAACACTGAAGCTTTCTTT
- | once | TRBJ2-3 | TRBV10-3 | CAISEFLRDTQYF | TGTGCCATCAGTGAGTTTCTACGAGATACGCAGTATTTT
- | - | TRBJ2-1 | TRBV19 | CASSYSGRHNEQFF | TGTGCCAGTAGTTACTCCGGGAGACACAATGAGCAGTTCTTC
TRBD2 | - | TRBJ2-7 | TRBV27 | CASSSSGMAYEQYF | TGTGCCAGCAGCTCTAGCGGGATGGCCTACGAGCAGTACTTC
- | - | TRBJ1-5 | TRBV19 | CASSLDMGEGNQPQHF | TGTGCCAGTAGTCTCGATATGGGGGAGGGTAATCAGCCCCAGCATTTT
TRBD2 | - | TRBJ2-7 | TRBV5-1 | CASSDGEGRYEQYF | TGCGCCAGCAGTGACGGGGAGGGCCGCTACGAGCAGTACTTC
TRBD1 | few | TRBJ2-1 | TRBV6-4 | CASSPGQSYNEQFF | TGTGCCAGCAGTCCGGGACAGAGTTACAATGAGCAGTTCTTC
- | - | TRBJ2-3 | TRBV6-5 | CASSYRGDTQYF | TGTGCCAGCAGTTATAGGGGGGATACGCAGTATTTT
- | - | TRBJ2-6 | TRBV30 | CAWGRGRLTSGANVLTF | TGTGCCTGGGGGCGGGGGCGGCTGACCTCTGGGGCCAACGTCCTGACTTTC
TRBD1 | - | TRBJ2-1 | TRBV11-2 | CASSLRGRLNNEQFF | TGTGCCAGCAGCCTCAGGGGGCGTCTTAACAATGAGCAGTTCTTC
TRBD2 | - | TRBJ2-7 | TRBV9 | CASSAQGGEQYF | TGTGCCAGCAGCGCCCAGGGAGGGGAGCAGTACTTC
TRBD1 | - | TRBJ1-2 | TRBV4-3 | CASSQNRDRGYGYTF | TGCGCCAGCAGCCAAAACCGGGACAGGGGGTATGGCTACACCTTC
TRBD1 | - | TRBJ2-2 | TRBV12-5 | CASGYVTGAPGELFF | TGTGCTAGTGGTTATGTGACAGGGGCCCCCGGGGAGCTGTTTTTT
- | - | TRBJ2-5 | TRBV5-4 | CASSLGGRLDLETQYF | TGTGCCAGCAGCTTGGGGGGCAGACTAGACTTGGAGACCCAGTACTTC
TRBD2 | - | TRBJ2-7 | TRBV11-3 | CASSSRYGEGYEQYF | TGTGCCAGCAGCTCCAGATACGGGGAGGGCTACGAGCAGTACTTC
TRBD1 | - | TRBJ2-7 | TRBV10-2 | CASAAGTGRREQYF | TGCGCCAGCGCTGCCGGGACAGGGAGACGCGAGCAGTACTTC
- | - | TRBJ2-7 | TRBV7-6 | CASSLAARYEQYF | TGTGCCAGCAGCTTAGCGGCCCGCTACGAGCAGTACTTC
- | - | TRBJ1-5 | TRBV2 | CASSEDSHDQPQHF | TGTGCCAGCAGTGAAGATAGTCATGATCAGCCCCAGCATTTT
- | - | TRBJ2-1 | TRBV2 | CASKYNNEQFF | TGTGCCAGTAAATACAACAATGAGCAGTTCTTC
- | - | TRBJ1-3 | TRBV5-1 | CASSLAGGSSGNTIYF | TGCGCCAGCAGCTTGGCGGGCGGGAGCTCTGGAAACACCATATATTTT